This T cell receptor beta chain was identified in a study of identical twins. TCRdb ran MiXCR on the 5' RACE reads and lists one entry per CDR3 protein. Of 100,000 or so distinct CDR3 sequences in the sample, just under 6% were seen once. This clonotype was recorded many times. V dropped 5 bases and J dropped 10; count of bases not matched to a gene: 5. Germline values: CDR1 PRHDT, CDR2 FYEKMQ (reference sequence). The CDR3 covers 12 residues. This rearrangement joins TRBV13 to TRBJ1-1; 9 bases match TRBD1. This receptor was identified in a woman aged 50 to 60 in good health. The sequencing input was memory T cells sorted from blood. As DNA, the CDR3 is TGTGCCAGCAGCCCGGACAGGGGTCGAGCTTTCTTT. Its translation: CASSPDRGRAFF.